Listed below are T cell receptor beta chains from one sample, sequenced in a study of T-cell memory formation after mild COVID-19. A single record per CDR3 protein comes from TCRdb applying MiXCR to the 5' RACE reads. The data show around 45,000 distinct CDR3 sequences, 8% to 10% seen once. Sequenced material: PBMCs or a T cell subset sorted from them (not recorded which). The receptors were sampled from an adult woman who had mild COVID-19 (a few samples of this study predate the infection). Cell type and time point are not known. Both conserved end residues are part of each CDR3. Each record gives: clone size, J gene, D gene, V gene, CDR3 length, CDR3 DNA, CDR3 protein. D genes are given only for firm matches. Clone size, where shown, is once, few, many, or a class for clones that have expanded.

abundance: few
j_gene: TRBJ2-5
d_gene: NA
v_gene: TRBV4-2
len: 12
CDR3nt: TGTGCCAGCAGCCAAGCGGGGGAGACCCAGTACTTC
CDR3aa: CASSQAGETQYF

abundance: NA
j_gene: TRBJ2-7
d_gene: TRBD2
v_gene: TRBV4-2
len: 15
CDR3nt: TGTGCCAGCAGCCAAGGGACTAGCGTCTCCTACGAGCAGTACTTC
CDR3aa: CASSQGTSVSYEQYF

abundance: NA
j_gene: TRBJ2-7
d_gene: TRBD2
v_gene: TRBV2
len: 19
CDR3nt: TGTGCCAGCAGGCCCCCCGGGACTAGCGGGAGAGTTAGGGCCTACGAGCAGTACTTC
CDR3aa: CASRPPGTSGRVRAYEQYF

abundance: NA
j_gene: TRBJ1-5
d_gene: NA
v_gene: TRBV7-9
len: 14
CDR3nt: TGTGCCAGCAGCACCGGACTTGTAGGGCAGCCCCAGCATTTT
CDR3aa: CASSTGLVGQPQHF

abundance: NA
j_gene: TRBJ1-3
d_gene: NA
v_gene: TRBV12-3/TRBV12-4
len: 12
CDR3nt: TGTGCCAGCAGTCCCCAAGGAAACACCATATATTTT
CDR3aa: CASSPQGNTIYF

abundance: few
j_gene: TRBJ2-4
d_gene: TRBD2
v_gene: TRBV4-1
len: 15
CDR3nt: TGCGCCAGCAGTGGTCCGACTAGCGGCGAAAACATTCAGTACTTC
CDR3aa: CASSGPTSGENIQYF

abundance: NA
j_gene: TRBJ1-2
d_gene: NA
v_gene: TRBV6-5
len: 17
CDR3nt: TGTGCCAGCAGTTCCAGATCCTCACAGGGTGGGAACTATGGCTACACCTTC
CDR3aa: CASSSRSSQGGNYGYTF

abundance: NA
j_gene: TRBJ2-3
d_gene: NA
v_gene: TRBV24-1
len: 16
CDR3nt: TGTGCCACCAGTGACGGCGGCAGGGCTGATACAGATACGCAGTATTTT
CDR3aa: CATSDGGRADTDTQYF

abundance: few
j_gene: TRBJ2-5
d_gene: TRBD2
v_gene: TRBV29-1
len: 14
CDR3nt: TGCAGCGTTTGGACTAGCGGGGGCCAAGAGACCCAGTACTTC
CDR3aa: CSVWTSGGQETQYF

abundance: NA
j_gene: TRBJ2-5
d_gene: TRBD2
v_gene: TRBV13
len: 14
CDR3nt: TGTGCCAGCAGCCATAGCGGGATCCAAGAGACCCAGTACTTC
CDR3aa: CASSHSGIQETQYF

abundance: few
j_gene: TRBJ1-2
d_gene: TRBD1
v_gene: TRBV9
len: 15
CDR3nt: TGTGCCAGCAGCGTAGGGACAGGTTTATCTTATGGCTACACCTTC
CDR3aa: CASSVGTGLSYGYTF

abundance: NA
j_gene: TRBJ2-7
d_gene: NA
v_gene: TRBV20-1
len: 13
CDR3nt: TGCAGTGCTAGAGATCGGGGCAGGGTCTCGCAGTACTTC
CDR3aa: CSARDRGRVSQYF

abundance: many
j_gene: TRBJ2-3
d_gene: TRBD2
v_gene: TRBV7-2
len: 14
CDR3nt: TGTGCCAGCAAACTCGGGGGGAGCACAGATACGCAGTATTTT
CDR3aa: CASKLGGSTDTQYF

abundance: few
j_gene: TRBJ2-1
d_gene: NA
v_gene: TRBV4-1
len: 16
CDR3nt: TGCGCCAGCAGCCAAGATTACGCGGGTCGCTACAATGAGCAGTTCTTC
CDR3aa: CASSQDYAGRYNEQFF

abundance: NA
j_gene: TRBJ1-6
d_gene: NA
v_gene: TRBV5-1
len: 14
CDR3nt: TGCGCCAGCAGCTTACGGGGACATAATTCACCCCTCCACTTT
CDR3aa: CASSLRGHNSPLHF

abundance: few
j_gene: TRBJ2-1
d_gene: NA
v_gene: TRBV6-2/TRBV6-3
len: 17
CDR3nt: TGTGCCAGCAGTTATTCCCGGGCCACCTCGCTCTACAATGAGCAGTTCTTC
CDR3aa: CASSYSRATSLYNEQFF